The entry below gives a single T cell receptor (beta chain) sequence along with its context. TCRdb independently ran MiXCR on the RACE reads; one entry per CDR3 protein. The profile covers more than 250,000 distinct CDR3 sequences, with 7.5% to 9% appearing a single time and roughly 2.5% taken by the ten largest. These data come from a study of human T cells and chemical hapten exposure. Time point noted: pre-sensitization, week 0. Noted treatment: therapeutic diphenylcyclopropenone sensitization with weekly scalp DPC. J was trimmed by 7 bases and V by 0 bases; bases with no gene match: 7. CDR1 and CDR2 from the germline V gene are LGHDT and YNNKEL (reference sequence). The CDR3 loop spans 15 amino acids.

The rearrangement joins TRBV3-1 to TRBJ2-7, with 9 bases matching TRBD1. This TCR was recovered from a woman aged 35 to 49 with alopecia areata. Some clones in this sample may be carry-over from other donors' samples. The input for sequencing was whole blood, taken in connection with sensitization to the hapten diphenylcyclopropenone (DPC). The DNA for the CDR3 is TGTGCCAGCAGCCAAGAAGCGGGACAGGGCCGGGAGCAGTACTTC. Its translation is CASSQEAGQGREQYF.